A single sample gave rise to the 32 T cell receptor beta chains below, sequenced in a study of vaccination and CD4 T cells after COVID-19. Their antigens are not known. Indicated treatment: approximately 9-day PBMC culture with coronavirus spike peptide pools or control peptides (ViraFEST assay). Cultured CD4+ T cell DNA was sequenced using the Oncomine TCR Beta short-read assay. TCRdb fed the PCR reads into MiXCR, producing one record per CDR3 protein. The sample shows about 20,000 distinct CDR3 sequences, around 80% of them seen only once. The starting material was CD4+ T cells from blood, cultured in vitro, obtained after SARS-CoV-2 vaccination. The receptors here all came from a human donor who received a COVID-19 vaccine.

V gene TRBV5-6 combines with J gene TRBJ1-1; D uncertain. V dropped 3 bases and J dropped 1 base, with 7 bases sitting between them. The CDR3 runs to 13 residues. The V gene's germline CDR1 is SGHDT and CDR2 YYEEEE. The CDR3 loop reads CASSSPRNTEAFF. CDR3 nucleotides: TGTGCCAGCAGCTCCCCGAGGAACACTGAAGCTTTCTTT.

The chain joins TRBV20-1 to TRBJ2-3; 11 bases are a match to TRBD2. This CDR3 spans 18 amino acids. V shed 4 bases and J 0 bases; nucleotides not matched to a gene: 12. The germline gives CDR1 DFQATT, CDR2 SNEGSKA (reference sequence). In DNA form, the CDR3 reads TGCAGTGCTAAGGACGGACTAGCGGGCACCATTAGCACAGATACGCAGTATTTT. It yields the protein CSAKDGLAGTISTDTQYF.

The genes are TRBV20-1 and TRBJ2-5; D uncertain. V dropped 3 bases and J dropped 7 bases, with 15 bases sitting between them. CDR1 is DFQATT, CDR2 SNEGSKA, per germline (reference sequence). This CDR3 has 13 residues. Here the CDR3 reads CSARAGSVRTQYF. The CDR3 DNA sequence: TGCAGTGCTAGGGCCGGGTCAGTCCGGACCCAGTACTTC.

This clonotype came up once. The V gene is TRBV20-1, the J gene TRBJ1-5; maybe TRBD1 (5 bases). The CDR3 consists of 13 residues. Germline V gives CDR1 DFQATT, CDR2 SNEGSKA (reference sequence). The V and J ends lost 6 bases and 3 bases respectively, with 12 bases between them. CDR3 nucleotide sequence: TGCAGTGCGGGGCGGGGCCTCAATCAGCCCCAGCATTTT. Protein: CSAGRGLNQPQHF.

The chain links TRBV10-3 to TRBJ2-3, with 9 bases that match TRBD2. The germline V gene encodes CDR1 ENHRY and CDR2 SYGVKD. The CDR3 is 16 residues long. After removal of 0 bases from V and 1 base from J, the junction contained 2 bases not matched to a gene. The CDR3 here is CAISESTSGGTDTQYF. In nucleotides, the CDR3 is TGTGCCATCAGTGAGTCGACTAGCGGTGGCACAGATACGCAGTATTTT.

The rearrangement joins TRBV2 to TRBJ1-2; D is uncertain. Trimming shortened V by 6 bases and J by 4 bases, and 6 bases separated the two germline ends. Germline loops: CDR1 SNHLY, CDR2 FYNNEI. The CDR3 length is 11 residues. The CDR3 sequence: CASRLGYGYTF. The CDR3 coding sequence is TGTGCCAGCAGGCTCGGCTATGGCTACACCTTC.

The chain combines TRBV20-1 with TRBJ1-4; D gene uncertain. V lost 1 base, J lost 2 bases, and 11 bases lay in between. The germline V gene has CDR1 DFQATT and CDR2 SNEGSKA (reference sequence). This CDR3 has 15 amino acids. The CDR3 DNA reads as TGCAGTGCTAGAGTCCCCTCGAGCACTAATGAAAAACTGTTTTTT. Protein product: CSARVPSSTNEKLFF.

The J gene is TRBJ2-2, the V gene TRBV7-9; 10 nucleotides line up with TRBD1. The CDR3 consists of 17 residues. Looked up from germline, CDR1 is SEHNR and CDR2 is FQNEAQ (reference sequence). The J segment lost 3 bases and the V segment lost 5 bases, leaving 9 bases of the junction unmatched. The CDR3 sequence: CASSVRGTGVDTGELFF. The CDR3 DNA is TGTGCCAGCAGCGTAAGGGGGACAGGGGTCGACACCGGGGAGCTGTTTTTT.

CDR3 DNA: TGTGCCAGCAGCCCCAGGACTAGCGGTCGCACAGATACGCAGTATTTT. Protein product: CASSPRTSGRTDTQYF. This chain uses TRBV7-2 with TRBJ2-3, with TRBD2 identical over 10 bases. The CDR3 has 16 amino acids. The V gene's germline CDR1 is SGHTA and CDR2 FQGNSA. Losses at the gene ends were 5 bases for V and 1 base for J; bases not matched to a gene: 6.

This clonotype was observed a handful of times. The chain joins TRBV10-1 to TRBJ2-1; 7 nucleotides match TRBD1. With V trimmed by 6 bases and J by 5 bases, 7 bases remained unmatched. Germline CDR1 and CDR2: WNHNN and SYGVQD (reference sequence). The CDR3 extends over 14 amino acids. The CDR3, as DNA: TGCGCCAGCAGCGCCGGGACAGAGAACAATGAGCAGTTCTTC. This sequence encodes CASSAGTENNEQFF.

This chain connects TRBV7-2 to TRBJ2-5; a possible D gene is TRBD1 (6 bases). This CDR3 contains 15 residues. The V gene lost 0 bases and the J gene lost 4 bases, with 12 bases spanning the gap. The germline CDR1 and CDR2 sequences are SGHTA and FQGNSA. CDR3 region: CASSLAYWGRETQYF. The CDR3, as DNA: TGTGCCAGCAGCTTAGCGTACTGGGGGCGAGAGACCCAGTACTTC.

The genes are TRBV20-1 and TRBJ1-2, with D perhaps TRBD1 (6 bases). V was clipped by 0 bases and J by 7 bases, with 18 bases between them. CDR3 length equals 15 residues. CDR1 is DFQATT and CDR2 is SNEGSKA in the germline V gene (reference sequence). Here the CDR3 DNA reads TGCAGTGCTAGAGATCTTCGAGGGGGGACGTCTGGCTACACCTTC. Translated: CSARDLRGGTSGYTF.

The chain carries TRBV15 and TRBJ2-5; perhaps TRBD2 as D (6 bases). Germline CDR1 LNHNV, CDR2 YYDKDF (reference sequence). Trimming cost V 0 bases and J 5 bases, with 16 bases left between them. CDR3 length: 16 amino acids. The CDR3, as DNA: TGTGCCACCAGCAGAGATTCGGGACGACTAGGCGAGACCCAGTACTTC. Protein sequence: CATSRDSGRLGETQYF.

This clonotype is a singleton in its sample. The chain joins TRBV5-1 to TRBJ1-3, with no clear D. V was clipped by 0 bases and J by 0 bases, with 13 bases between them. This CDR3 is 17 amino acids long. In germline, CDR1 is SGHRS, CDR2 YFSETQ. This chain's CDR3 is CASSLANWGFSGNTIYF. The DNA of the CDR3 is TGCGCCAGCAGCTTGGCAAATTGGGGATTCTCTGGAAACACCATATATTTT.

This clonotype was recorded only once. The chain uses TRBV10-3 and TRBJ2-3; a weak D match, TRBD2 (6 bases). This CDR3 has 18 amino acids. Germline V CDR1 and CDR2: ENHRY, SYGVKD. V gave up 6 bases and J gave up 0 bases, with 22 bases separating them. The CDR3 is CAISAVDLAVASTDTQYF. CDR3 coding DNA: TGTGCCATCAGCGCCGTAGATTTAGCGGTCGCTAGCACAGATACGCAGTATTTT.

The chain recombines TRBV7-2 with TRBJ2-2; no definite D call. The V and J ends lost 5 bases and 4 bases respectively, with 8 bases between them. From germline, CDR1 is SGHTA and CDR2 FQGNSA. The length of the CDR3 is 13 residues. The CDR3 region is CASSQPSTGELFF. CDR3 DNA sequence: TGTGCCAGCAGCCAACCTAGCACCGGGGAGCTGTTTTTT.

Only a few counts were recorded for this clonotype. The chain employs TRBV7-3 and TRBJ2-6; 10 bases fit TRBD2. In germline, CDR1 is SGHTA, CDR2 FQGTGA. Trimming at V came to 5 bases and at J to 2 bases, leaving 6 bases not matched to a gene. The CDR3 runs 17 residues. DNA for the CDR3: TGTGCCAGCAGCCTTACTAGCGGGGAAGCTGGGGCCAACGTCCTGACTTTC. Protein product: CASSLTSGEAGANVLTF.

The chain uses TRBV2 and TRBJ1-5, with TRBD1 as a possible D gene (6 bases). V was pared by 10 bases and J by 5 bases, with 15 bases between. The CDR3 is made up of 13 amino acids. Per germline, CDR1 SNHLY and CDR2 FYNNEI. The CDR3 DNA is TGTGCCACCTCCTGGGGGCGGGATCAGCCCCAGCATTTT. Translating gives CATSWGRDQPQHF.

The rearrangement joins TRBV11-3 to TRBJ1-2; 9 nucleotides agree with TRBD1. The CDR3 extends over 14 amino acids. Per the germline V gene, CDR1 is SGHNT and CDR2 is YENEEA. V lost 5 bases and J lost 2; bases outside the gene matches: 3. The CDR3 DNA reads as TGTGCCAGCAGCCCCGGACAGGGGAACTATGGCTACACCTTC. Translation: CASSPGQGNYGYTF.

The rearrangement joins TRBV20-1 to TRBJ2-3; D is unclear. V was clipped by 1 base and J by 9 bases, with 8 bases between them. CDR1 is DFQATT and CDR2 is SNEGSKA in the germline V gene (reference sequence). The CDR3 loop spans 11 amino acids. DNA of the CDR3: TGCAGTGCTAGAGCGGCCCGGACGCAGTATTTT. It yields the protein CSARAARTQYF.

The J gene is TRBJ1-6, the V gene TRBV29-1; TRBD1 aligns across 7 bases. The CDR3 extends over 13 amino acids. The junction had 7 bases not matched to a gene; V was cut back by 6 bases and J by 8 bases. CDR1 is SQVTM, CDR2 ANQGSEA, per germline. The CDR3 coding sequence is TGCAGCGTCCGGACAGGCCGTTATTCACCCCTCCACTTT. Amino acids: CSVRTGRYSPLHF.

V gene TRBV25-1 combines with J gene TRBJ2-5; D is perhaps TRBD1 (6 bases). The length of the CDR3 is 14 residues. V lost 7 bases to trimming and J lost 0 bases, with 12 bases between them. CDR1 and CDR2 from the germline V gene are MGHDK and SYGVNS. The CDR3 is CASIDRLDQETQYF. The DNA of the CDR3 is TGTGCCAGCATAGACAGGTTAGACCAAGAGACCCAGTACTTC. The complete variable domain, with remaining parts taken from reference TRBV25-1 and TRBJ2-5, reads EADIYQTPRYLVIGTGKKITLECSQTMGHDKMYWYQQDPGMELHLIHYSYGVNSTEKGDLSSESTVSRIRTEHFPLTLESARPSHTSQYLCASIDRLDQETQYFGPGTRLLVL.

The chain links TRBV6-5 to TRBJ1-5; D gene uncertain. Germline CDR1 reads MNHEY; CDR2 reads SVGAGI. CDR3 size: 18 residues. Trimming removed 4 bases at V and 4 bases at J, with 23 bases between. This CDR3 reads CASSSLGLARTANQPQHF. The CDR3 nucleotides read TGTGCCAGCAGTTCTCTTGGGCTTGCCCGGACGGCGAATCAGCCCCAGCATTTT.

The chain carries TRBV10-3 and TRBJ1-1, with a weak D call TRBD1 (6 bases). The CDR3 runs to 13 residues. CDR1 is ENHRY, CDR2 SYGVKD, per germline. Trimming stripped 10 bases from V and 1 base from J, with 13 bases between. CDR3 nucleotides: TGTGCCACCGAAACAGGGCCGAACACTGAAGCTTTCTTT. Translating it yields CATETGPNTEAFF.

This clonotype appeared a few times. The J gene is TRBJ1-5, the V gene TRBV6-1; D remains ambiguous. Trimming took off 10 bases at V and 4 bases at J, with 11 bases between the two ends. Germline V gene lookup returns CDR1 MNHNS and CDR2 SASEGT. The CDR3 contains 12 residues. In nucleotides, the CDR3 is TGTGCCACCGCCGCAGAAAATCAGCCCCAGCATTTT. This gives the protein CATAAENQPQHF.

V gene TRBV10-1 combines with J gene TRBJ2-3, with 9 bases fitting TRBD2. This CDR3 comprises 16 residues. Trimming took 4 bases from V and 1 from J; bases not matched to a gene: 6. CDR1 WNHNN and CDR2 SYGVQD come from the germline V gene (reference sequence). In DNA, the CDR3 is TGCGCCAGCAGTGCGGCTAGCGGGGCCCGCACAGATACGCAGTATTTT. The encoded protein is CASSAASGARTDTQYF.

Only a few counts were recorded for this clonotype. V gene TRBV15 combines with J gene TRBJ2-5; a possible D gene is TRBD2 (6 bases). The germline V gene has CDR1 LNHNV and CDR2 YYDKDF (reference sequence). Trimming took 0 bases from V and 5 from J, leaving 16 bases between them. This CDR3 comprises 16 residues. CDR3 bases: TGTGCCACCAGCAGAGATAACCCGGGGGTACGGGAGACCCAGTACTTC. It codes for CATSRDNPGVRETQYF.

This clonotype was found a few times. This chain links TRBV5-1 with TRBJ1-6; 7 bases match TRBD1. From germline, CDR1 is SGHRS and CDR2 YFSETQ. The CDR3 loop spans 16 amino acids. After removal of 4 bases from V and 0 bases from J, the junction contained 4 bases not matched to a gene. DNA of the CDR3: TGCGCCAGCAGCGTCCGGGACAGCTCCTATAATTCACCCCTCCACTTT. Translation: CASSVRDSSYNSPLHF.

This clonotype has more than one count but fewer than ten. This chain joins TRBV18 and TRBJ2-5, with D unclear. CDR3 size: 13 residues. Trimming took off 2 bases at V and 1 base at J, with 5 bases between the two ends. Germline V gene lookup returns CDR1 KGHSH and CDR2 LQKENI. In nucleotides, the CDR3 is TGTGCCAGCTCACCAGGGTTCCAAGAGACCCAGTACTTC. Translation gives CASSPGFQETQYF.

V and J are TRBV24-1 and TRBJ2-1; the match to TRBD1 covers 8 bases. Germline loops: CDR1 KGHDR, CDR2 SFDVKD. V shed 0 bases and J 4 bases; nucleotides not matched to a gene: 4. The CDR3 is 16 residues long. The CDR3 region is CATSDLGQGGYNEQFF. The CDR3 region has the DNA TGTGCCACCAGTGATTTGGGACAGGGAGGATACAATGAGCAGTTCTTC.

This chain uses TRBV6-1 with TRBJ1-5; D is perhaps TRBD1 (5 bases). Germline V CDR1 and CDR2: MNHNS, SASEGT. This CDR3 contains 15 residues. The V end lost 6 bases, the J end lost 11 bases, and 23 bases lay between the germline ends. CDR3 region: CASSSDMGGAGTQHF. As DNA, the CDR3 is TGTGCCAGCAGCTCGGACATGGGAGGTGCAGGGACCCAGCATTTT.

This chain connects TRBV29-1 to TRBJ2-5; TRBD2 aligns across 12 bases. There are 14 residues in the CDR3. The J segment lost 2 bases and the V segment lost 5 bases, leaving 3 bases of the junction unmatched. From germline, CDR1 is SQVTM and CDR2 ANQGSEA. This CDR3 reads CSVRLAGDQETQYF. The CDR3 DNA reads as TGCAGCGTTCGACTAGCGGGGGATCAAGAGACCCAGTACTTC.